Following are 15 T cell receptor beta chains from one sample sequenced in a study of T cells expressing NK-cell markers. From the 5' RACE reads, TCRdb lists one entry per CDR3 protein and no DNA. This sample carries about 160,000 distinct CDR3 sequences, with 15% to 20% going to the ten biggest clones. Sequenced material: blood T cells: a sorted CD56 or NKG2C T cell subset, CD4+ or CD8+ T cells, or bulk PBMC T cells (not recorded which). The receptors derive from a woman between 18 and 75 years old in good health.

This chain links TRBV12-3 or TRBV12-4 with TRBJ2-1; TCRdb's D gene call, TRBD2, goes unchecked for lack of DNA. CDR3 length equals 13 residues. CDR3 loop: CASSLAPAGVGFF.

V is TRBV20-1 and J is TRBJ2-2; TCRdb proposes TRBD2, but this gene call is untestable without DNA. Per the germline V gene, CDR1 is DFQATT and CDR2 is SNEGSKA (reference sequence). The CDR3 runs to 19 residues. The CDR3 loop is CSARDSGSGLAGDTGELFF.

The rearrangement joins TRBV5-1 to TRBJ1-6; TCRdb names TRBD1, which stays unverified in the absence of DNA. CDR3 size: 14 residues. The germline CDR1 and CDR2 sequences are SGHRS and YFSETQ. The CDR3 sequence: CASSRTGGSSPLHF.

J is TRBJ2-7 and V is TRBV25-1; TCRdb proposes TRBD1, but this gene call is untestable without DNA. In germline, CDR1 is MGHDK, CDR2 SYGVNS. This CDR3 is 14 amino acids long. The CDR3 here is CASSYPGTLHEQYF.

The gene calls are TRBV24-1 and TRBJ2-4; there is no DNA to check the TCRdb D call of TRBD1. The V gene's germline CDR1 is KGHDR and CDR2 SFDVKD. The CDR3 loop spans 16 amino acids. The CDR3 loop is CATSDPRGGIQNIQYF.

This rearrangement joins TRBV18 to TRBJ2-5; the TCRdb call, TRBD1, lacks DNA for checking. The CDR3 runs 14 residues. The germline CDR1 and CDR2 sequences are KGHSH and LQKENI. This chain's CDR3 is CASSSTGALETQYF.

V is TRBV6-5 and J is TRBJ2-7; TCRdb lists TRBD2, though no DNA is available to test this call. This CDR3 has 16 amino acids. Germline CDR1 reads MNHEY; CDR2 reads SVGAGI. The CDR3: CASSNIAGGLFYEQYF.

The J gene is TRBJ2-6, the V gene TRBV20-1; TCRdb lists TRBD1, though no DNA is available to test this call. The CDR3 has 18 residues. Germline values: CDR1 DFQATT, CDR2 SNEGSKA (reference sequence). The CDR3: CSASHGWTGSSGANVLTF.

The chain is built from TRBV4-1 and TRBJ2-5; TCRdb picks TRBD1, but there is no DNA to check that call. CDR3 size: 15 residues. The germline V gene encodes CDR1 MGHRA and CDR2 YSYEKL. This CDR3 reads CASSQDQRGQGTQYF.

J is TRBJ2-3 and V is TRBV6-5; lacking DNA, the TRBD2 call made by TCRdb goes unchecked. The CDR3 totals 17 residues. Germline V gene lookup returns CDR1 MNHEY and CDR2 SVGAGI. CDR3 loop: CASSYFISGRRADTQYF.

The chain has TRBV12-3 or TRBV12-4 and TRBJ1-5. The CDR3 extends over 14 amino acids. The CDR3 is CASSSSSRNQPQHF.

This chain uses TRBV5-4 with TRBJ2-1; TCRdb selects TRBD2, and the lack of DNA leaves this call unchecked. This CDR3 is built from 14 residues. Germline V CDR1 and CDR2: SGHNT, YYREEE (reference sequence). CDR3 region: CASSAGSLGGEQFF.

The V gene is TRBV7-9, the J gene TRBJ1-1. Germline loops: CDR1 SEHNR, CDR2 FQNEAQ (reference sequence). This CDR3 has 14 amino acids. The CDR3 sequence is CASSSILINTEAFF.

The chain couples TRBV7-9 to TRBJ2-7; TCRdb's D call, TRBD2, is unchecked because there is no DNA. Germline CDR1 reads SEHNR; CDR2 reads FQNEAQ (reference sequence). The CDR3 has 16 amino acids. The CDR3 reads CASSLKEGFSSYEQYF.

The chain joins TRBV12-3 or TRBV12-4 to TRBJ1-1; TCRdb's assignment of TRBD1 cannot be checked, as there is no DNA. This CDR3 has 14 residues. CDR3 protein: CASSLAQGTTEAFF.